This T cell receptor (beta chain) was retrieved from a study of T cells in localized non-small cell lung cancer (dated by TCRdb to the early 2020s). The study in broad terms: T cell repertoires of some 240 early-stage NSCLC patients were analyzed, with tumors being compared against uninvolved tumor-adjacent lungs. A mean age of around 66 years was recorded for the NSCLC patients, of whom around 120 were male and some 99 were female. The cohort was made up of some 240 treatment-naive NSCLC patients whose localized lung tumors had been resected. Study-level results and caveats: Because the study design was exploratory, TCR variables were selected using unadjusted p-values without false-discovery rate correction. Higher T cell density in blood was associated with longer overall survival, whereas higher clonality in adjacent lung was associated with shorter survival. Because multi-region tumor sequencing was not done, intratumor heterogeneity could not be ruled out. Of the top 100 tumor clones, a median of approximately 60 were detected in paired uninvolved adjacent lung; 28 were also among that lung's top 100. Uninvolved tumor-adjacent lung showed the highest T cell clonality, higher than tumor, which suggests more focused antigenic responses in the uninvolved tumor-adjacent lung.

At diagnosis, tumor, uninvolved tumor-adjacent lung and peripheral blood were collected and then preserved as a mix of FFPE and fresh-frozen material. Blood samples were analyzed as peripheral blood mononuclear cells for TCR repertoire profiling. TCR beta CDR3 regions were sequenced from DNA using the immunoSEQ Assay. In the source study's methods: To compute T cell density, TCR beta template counts were normalized to usable DNA, which was estimated by amplifying housekeeping genes. Richness was estimated using the preseqR package, with extrapolation to 400,000 templates for PBMC samples and to 120,000 templates for tissue samples. Clonality was taken to be one minus Pielou's evenness. Tissue-enriched TCRs were identified through differential abundance testing performed on productive amino-acid clonotypes, with a minimum total count of 5 and an alpha of 0.1. The Jaccard Index and the Morisita Overlap Index were used to measure repertoire overlap between compartments. TCR beta CDR3s were clustered by GLIPH together with public tetramer-defined viral CDR3s, and at least three viral sequences plus V-gene enrichment were required for viral motifs. In TCRdb, the immuneACCESS table is reduced to in-frame sequences with V and J assigned. These tables do not hold every clone; where another copy was compared, an unresolved V gene accounts for under half, and the others remain unexplained. V and J calls and clone size are as listed in that table; D and trimming were resolved from the DNA. The sample records roughly 25,000 clones, about 90% of which are singletons. The top ten constitute about 1.1% of the sample.

A distance of 16 bases separates the germline ends of V and J, which lose 1 base and 7 bases respectively. The germline V gene encodes CDR1 MGHDK and CDR2 SYGVNS. From the cysteine through the phenylalanine, the CDR3 covers 15 amino acids. The entry retains the CDR3 DNA only, 45 bases that are in frame from base 1. Concerning this clone itself: Its antigen has not been determined. Base qualities are not at hand, and no much larger clone is one base apart.

This sequence was found in a woman aged 35 to 75 with stage I lung adenocarcinoma. In this chain, TRBV25-1 is recombined with TRBJ1-1, and TRBD1 may be the D gene, going by 5 matching bases. The source was peripheral blood, collected before any cancer treatment. DNA sequence: TGTGCCAGCAGTGAATCGCTGGCCGGGAGGGGTGAAGCTTTCTTT. Translated, it reads CASSESLAGRGEAFF.